This T cell receptor (beta chain) was recorded in a study of high-grade serous ovarian cancer treatment subgroups. This clone qualifies as medium-sized (0.01 to 0.1%). The CDR3 loop spans 14 amino acids. The junction had 2 bases not matched to a gene; V was cut back by 4 bases and J by 0 bases. Per germline, CDR1 ENHRY and CDR2 SYGVKD. Tumor samples were taken before definitive surgery or chemotherapy. Sequencing used immunoSEQ multiplex PCR; TCRdb keeps in-frame clones, though not all of them. The sample records some 3,900 clones, about 73% being singletons. The receptor's source is a human donor with high-grade serous ovarian cancer. Sequencing was performed on tumor tissue. V usage is TRBV10-3 and J usage is TRBJ2-7, with 8 nucleotides matching TRBD1. CDR3 sequence: CAISGQGNSYEQYF. CDR3 coding DNA: TGTGCCATCAGTGGACAGGGGAACTCCTACGAGCAGTACTTC.